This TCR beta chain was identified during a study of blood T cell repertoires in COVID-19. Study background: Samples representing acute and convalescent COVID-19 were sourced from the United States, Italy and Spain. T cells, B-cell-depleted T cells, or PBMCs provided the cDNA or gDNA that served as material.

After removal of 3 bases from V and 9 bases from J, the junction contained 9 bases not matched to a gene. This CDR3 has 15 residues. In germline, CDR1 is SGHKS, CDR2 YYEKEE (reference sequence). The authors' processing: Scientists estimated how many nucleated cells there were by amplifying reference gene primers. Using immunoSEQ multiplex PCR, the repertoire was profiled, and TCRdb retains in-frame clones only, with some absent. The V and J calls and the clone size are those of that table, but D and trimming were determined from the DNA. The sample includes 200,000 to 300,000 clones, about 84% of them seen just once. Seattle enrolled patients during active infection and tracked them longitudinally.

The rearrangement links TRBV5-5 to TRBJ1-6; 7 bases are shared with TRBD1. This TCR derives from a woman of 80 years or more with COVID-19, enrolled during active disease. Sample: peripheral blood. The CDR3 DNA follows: TGTGCCAGCAGCTACCGACAGGGAAGCGGTTCACCCCTCCACTTT. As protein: CASSYRQGSGSPLHF. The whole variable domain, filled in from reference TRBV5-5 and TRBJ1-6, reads DAGVTQSPTHLIKTRGQQVTLRCSPISGHKSVSWYQQVLGQGPQFIFQYYEKEERGRGNFPDRFSARQFPNYSSELNVNALLLGDSALYLCASSYRQGSGSPLHFGNGTRLTVT.